This T cell receptor (beta chain) emerged from a study of blood T cell repertoires in COVID-19. Across the whole study: PBMCs, B-cell-depleted T cells, or T cells provided the cDNA or gDNA that made up the material.

This table comes from immunoSEQ multiplex PCR, and its TCRdb copy is limited to in-frame clones, with some not included. This table has under 200,000 clones, 82% appearing once. Enrollees, roughly 18 to 89 years old, lived in about two dozen US areas. Researchers sorted participants into cohorts using their self-reported clinical history. Recovered status applied to Cohort 3 donors who had two consecutive negative PCRs. It also applied to those with clearance or with symptom resolution. J was trimmed by 2 bases and V by 3 bases; bases with no gene match: 8. Germline values: CDR1 DFQATT, CDR2 SNEGSKA (reference sequence). The CDR3 runs to 15 residues.

Sequenced input: PBMCs or T cells enriched from blood (not recorded which). The V call is TRBV20-1, the J call TRBJ2-7, with 9 bases lining up with TRBD2. This clonotype originated in a man aged 55 to 69 who had recovered from COVID-19. Here the CDR3 reads CSASSLAGSTYEQYF. The CDR3 nucleotides read TGCAGTGCTAGTAGCCTAGCGGGGTCCACCTACGAGCAGTACTTC.